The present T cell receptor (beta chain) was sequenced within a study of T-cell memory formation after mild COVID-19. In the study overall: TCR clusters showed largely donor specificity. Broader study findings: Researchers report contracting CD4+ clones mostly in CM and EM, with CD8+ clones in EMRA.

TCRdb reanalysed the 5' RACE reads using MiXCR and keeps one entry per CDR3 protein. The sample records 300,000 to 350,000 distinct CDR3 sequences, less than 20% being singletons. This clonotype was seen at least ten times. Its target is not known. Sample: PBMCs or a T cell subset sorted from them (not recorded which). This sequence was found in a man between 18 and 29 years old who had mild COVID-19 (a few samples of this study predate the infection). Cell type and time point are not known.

The CDR3 DNA sequence: TGTGCCTGGAGAGGCGCAGCTGAAGAGACCCAGTACTTC. Its protein is CAWRGAAEETQYF. The chain employs TRBV30 and TRBJ2-5, with D unresolved. V gave up 3 bases and J gave up 3 bases, with 11 bases separating them. The length of the CDR3 is 13 residues. Germline CDR1 GTSNPN, CDR2 SVGIG (reference sequence).